This TCR beta chain is from a study of graft-versus-host responses after intestinal transplantation. The wider study: Every recipient underwent anti-thymocyte globulin induction, then tacrolimus and steroids for around three years.

Findings and limits, study-wide: The presence of high graft-versus-host to host-versus-graft clonal ratios in allografts characterized patients with graft-donor T cell macrochimerism. Levels of circulating GvH clones at their peak were associated with early post-transplant HvG declines. Recipient marrow showed GvH clones, some seen first in ileum or blood.

Notes on this clone: Its antigen is not known.

Measured with immunoSEQ multiplex PCR; TCRdb has only the in-frame clones, and not every one. The profile shows about 23,000 clones, roughly 90% of them singletons. V was trimmed by 3 bases and J by 4 bases, leaving 13 bases between them. The CDR3 totals 15 residues. Germline V CDR1 and CDR2: MNHEY, SMNVEV (reference sequence). This chain uses TRBV27 with TRBJ2-1; possible D gene TRBD2, 5 bases. The receptor comes from a human patient who received an intestinal transplant, so some T cells may come from the graft donor. The sequencing used PBMCs, collected 39 to 40 days after intestinal transplant. The CDR3 DNA sequence: TGTGCCAGCAGTTTTGAGCAGCGGTCATACAATGAGCAGTTCTTC. As protein: CASSFEQRSYNEQFF.